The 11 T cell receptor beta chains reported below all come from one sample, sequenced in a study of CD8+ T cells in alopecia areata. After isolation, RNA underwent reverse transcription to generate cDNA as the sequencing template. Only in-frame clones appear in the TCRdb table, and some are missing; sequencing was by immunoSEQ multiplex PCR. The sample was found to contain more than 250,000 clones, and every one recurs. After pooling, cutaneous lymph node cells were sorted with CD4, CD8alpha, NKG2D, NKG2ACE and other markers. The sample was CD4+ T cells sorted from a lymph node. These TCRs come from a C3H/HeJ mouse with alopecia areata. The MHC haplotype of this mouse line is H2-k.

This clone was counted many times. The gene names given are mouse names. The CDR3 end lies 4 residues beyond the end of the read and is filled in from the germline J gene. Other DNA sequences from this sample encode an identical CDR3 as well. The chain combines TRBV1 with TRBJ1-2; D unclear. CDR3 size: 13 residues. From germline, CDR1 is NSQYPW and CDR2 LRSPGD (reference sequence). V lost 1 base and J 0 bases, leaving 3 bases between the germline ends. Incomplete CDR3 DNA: TGCACCTGCAGTGCAGCAGCAAACTCC. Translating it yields CTCSAAANS. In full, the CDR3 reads CTCSAAANSDYTF.

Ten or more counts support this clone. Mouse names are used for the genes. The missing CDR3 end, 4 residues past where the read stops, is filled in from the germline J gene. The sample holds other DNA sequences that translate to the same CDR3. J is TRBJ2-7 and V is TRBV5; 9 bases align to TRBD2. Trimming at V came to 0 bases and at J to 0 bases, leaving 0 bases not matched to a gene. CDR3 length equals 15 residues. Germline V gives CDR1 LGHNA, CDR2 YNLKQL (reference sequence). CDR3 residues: CASSQDWGGSYEQYF. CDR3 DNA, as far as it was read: TGTGCCAGCAGCCAAGACTGGGGGGGCTCCTAT.

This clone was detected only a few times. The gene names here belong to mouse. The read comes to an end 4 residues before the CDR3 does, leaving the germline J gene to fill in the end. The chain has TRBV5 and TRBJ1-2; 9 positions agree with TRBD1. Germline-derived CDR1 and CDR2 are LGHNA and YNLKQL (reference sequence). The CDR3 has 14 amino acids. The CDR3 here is CASSPDRGGSDYTF. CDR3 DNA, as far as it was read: TGTGCCAGCAGCCCGGACAGGGGTGGGTCC.

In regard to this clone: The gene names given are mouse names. Partial CDR3 DNA: TGTGCCAGCAGTTCCGACAACTAT. Translation gives CASSSDNY. The whole CDR3 reads CASSSDNYEQYF. The chain carries TRBV13-3 and TRBJ2-7; no firm D call. The CDR3 is cut off 4 residues early in the read; its end comes from the germline J gene. This CDR3 has 12 amino acids. V was cut by 4 bases and J by 3 bases, with 8 bases left in between. The germline gives CDR1 NNHDY, CDR2 SYVADS.

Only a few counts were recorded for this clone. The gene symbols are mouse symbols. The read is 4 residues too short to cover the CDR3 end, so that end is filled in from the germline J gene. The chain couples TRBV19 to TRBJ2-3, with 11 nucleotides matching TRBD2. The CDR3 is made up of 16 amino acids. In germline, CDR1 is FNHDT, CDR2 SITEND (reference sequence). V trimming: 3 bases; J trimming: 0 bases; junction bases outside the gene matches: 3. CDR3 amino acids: CASSKTGGASAETLYF. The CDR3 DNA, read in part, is TGTGCCAGCAGTAAAACTGGGGGGGCTAGTGCAGAA.

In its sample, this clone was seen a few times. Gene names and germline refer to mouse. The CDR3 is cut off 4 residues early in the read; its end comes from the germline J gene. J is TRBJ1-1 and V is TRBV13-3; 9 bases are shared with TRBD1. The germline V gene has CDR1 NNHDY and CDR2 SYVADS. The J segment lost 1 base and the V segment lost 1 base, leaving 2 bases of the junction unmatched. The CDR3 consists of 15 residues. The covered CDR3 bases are TGTGCCAGCAGTGATAACAGGGGGCGGAACACA. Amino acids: CASSDNRGRNT. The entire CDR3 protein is CASSDNRGRNTEVFF.

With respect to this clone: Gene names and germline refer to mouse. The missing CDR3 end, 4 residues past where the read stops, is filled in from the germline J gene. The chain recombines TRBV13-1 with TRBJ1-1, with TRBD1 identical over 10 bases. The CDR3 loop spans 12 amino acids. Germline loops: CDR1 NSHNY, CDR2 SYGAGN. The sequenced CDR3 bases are TGTGCCAGCAGGGACAGGGGGTCA. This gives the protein CASRDRGS. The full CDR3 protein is CASRDRGSEVFF.

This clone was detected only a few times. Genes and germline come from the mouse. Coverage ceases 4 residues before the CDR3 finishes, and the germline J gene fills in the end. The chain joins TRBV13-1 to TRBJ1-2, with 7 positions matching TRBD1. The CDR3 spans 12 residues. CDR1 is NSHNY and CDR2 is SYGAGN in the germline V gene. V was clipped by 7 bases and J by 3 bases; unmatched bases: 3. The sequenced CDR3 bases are TGTGCCAGCTCGAGGGGGCACTCC. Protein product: CASSRGHS. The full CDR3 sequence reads CASSRGHSDYTF.

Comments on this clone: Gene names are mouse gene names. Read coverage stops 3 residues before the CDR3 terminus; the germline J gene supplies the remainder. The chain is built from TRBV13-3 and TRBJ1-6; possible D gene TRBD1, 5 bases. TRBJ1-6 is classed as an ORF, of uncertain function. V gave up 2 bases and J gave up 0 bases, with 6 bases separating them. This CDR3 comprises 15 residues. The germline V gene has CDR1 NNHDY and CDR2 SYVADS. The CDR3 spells CASSERGSYNSPLYF. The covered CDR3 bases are TGTGCCAGCAGTGAGAGGGGTTCCTATAATTCGCCC.

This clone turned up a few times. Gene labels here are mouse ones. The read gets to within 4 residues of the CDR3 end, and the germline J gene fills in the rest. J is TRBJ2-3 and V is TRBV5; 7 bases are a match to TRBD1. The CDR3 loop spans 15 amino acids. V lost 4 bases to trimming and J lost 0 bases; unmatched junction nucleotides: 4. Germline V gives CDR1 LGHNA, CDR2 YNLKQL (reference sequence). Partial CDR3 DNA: TGTGCCAGCAGCCCCCAGGGGGTTAGTGCAGAA. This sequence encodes CASSPQGVSAE. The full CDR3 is CASSPQGVSAETLYF.

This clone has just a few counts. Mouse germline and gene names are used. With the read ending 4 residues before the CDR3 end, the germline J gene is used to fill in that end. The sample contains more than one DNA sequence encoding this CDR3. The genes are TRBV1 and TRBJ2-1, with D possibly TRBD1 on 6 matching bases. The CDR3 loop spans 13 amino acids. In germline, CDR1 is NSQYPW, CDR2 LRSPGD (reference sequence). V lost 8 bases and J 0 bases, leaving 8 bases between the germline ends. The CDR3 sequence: CTCRDNNYAEQFF. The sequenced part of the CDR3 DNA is TGCACCTGCCGGGACAATAACTATGCT.